Listed below are T cell receptor beta chains from one sample, sequenced in a study of tumor-infiltrating lymphocytes in oesophageal squamous cell carcinoma. TCRdb processed the PCR reads anew with MiXCR; each CDR3 protein has one entry. The repertoire includes 9,000 to 13,000 distinct CDR3 sequences, approximately 50% of them detected once, and roughly 38% sits in the top ten. Material: esophageal tumor tissue. The receptors here all came from a female donor with esophageal squamous cell carcinoma. CDR3s include the opening cysteine and the closing phenylalanine or tryptophan. D genes are given only for firm matches. For some rows the clone size is stated as once, few or many, or as a class when expanded; others skip it.

size	J	D	V	CDR3	DNA
NA	TRBJ2-3	TRBD2	TRBV7-3	CASSLTRGGSTDTQYF	TGTGCCAGCAGCTTAACCCGGGGGGGTAGCACAGATACGCAGTATTTT
NA	TRBJ1-2	NA	TRBV7-2	CASSLSQGGYGYTF	TGTGCCAGCAGCCTCTCACAGGGAGGGTATGGCTACACCTTC
NA	TRBJ2-7	TRBD1	TRBV28	CASSFWDRVEQYF	TGTGCCAGCAGCTTTTGGGACAGGGTAGAGCAGTACTTC
few	TRBJ2-7	NA	TRBV7-6	CASSFLGIDEQYF	TGTGCCAGCAGCTTCTTAGGTATCGACGAGCAGTACTTC
medium-sized	TRBJ1-4	NA	TRBV7-9	CASSLGRRDNEKLFF	TGTGCCAGCAGCTTAGGCAGACGGGATAATGAAAAACTGTTTTTT
many	TRBJ1-2	NA	TRBV6-1	CASSSRQMEGYTF	TGTGCCAGCAGTAGCCGACAGATGGAGGGCTACACCTTC
NA	TRBJ1-2	NA	TRBV20-1	CSATPQGDYGYTF	TGCAGTGCTACCCCACAGGGAGACTATGGCTACACCTTC
NA	TRBJ1-1	NA	TRBV7-3	CASSFSFRNEAEAFF	TGTGCCAGCAGCTTCTCTTTCAGAAACGAAGCTGAAGCTTTCTTT
NA	TRBJ1-1	NA	TRBV11-1	CASSPEGGEAFF	TGTGCCAGCAGCCCCGAGGGGGGAGAAGCTTTCTTT
NA	TRBJ1-1	NA	TRBV7-9	CASSLTRSNTEAFF	TGTGCCAGCAGCTTAACAAGGTCGAACACTGAAGCTTTCTTT
NA	TRBJ2-2	NA	TRBV7-8	CASSLGRGAELFF	TGTGCCAGCAGCTTAGGCCGGGGGGCGGAGCTGTTTTTT
few	TRBJ2-3	TRBD2	TRBV7-6	CASSYRTSGRDTQYF	TGTGCCAGCAGCTACCGGACTAGCGGGAGGGATACGCAGTATTTT
NA	TRBJ1-1	NA	TRBV7-3	CASSPQGVGEAFF	TGTGCCAGCAGCCCCCAAGGGGTAGGTGAAGCTTTCTTT
NA	TRBJ1-5	TRBD1	TRBV20-1	CSASDRAPDQPQHF	TGCAGTGCTAGTGACAGGGCCCCCGATCAGCCCCAGCATTTT
many	TRBJ2-1	TRBD2	TRBV7-2	CASSLDGASGSISEQFF	TGTGCCAGCAGCTTAGACGGTGCTAGCGGGAGTATAAGTGAGCAGTTCTTC
medium-sized	TRBJ2-7	TRBD1	TRBV6-1	CASRPGQGPYNEQYF	TGTGCCAGCAGGCCGGGACAGGGCCCTTACAATGAGCAGTACTTC
NA	TRBJ1-1	NA	TRBV7-5	CISVPEEAPLEQAKSW	NA
many	TRBJ2-1	NA	TRBV5-6	CASSSPDDGYNEQFF	TGTGCCAGCAGCTCCCCGGACGACGGCTACAATGAGCAGTTCTTC
once	TRBJ1-1	TRBD1	TRBV7-3	CASSLDRVNTEAFF	TGTGCCAGCAGCTTAGACAGGGTGAACACTGAAGCTTTCTTT
NA	TRBJ2-4	TRBD1	TRBV12-3/TRBV12-4	CASTWDRADIQYF	TGTGCCAGCACTTGGGACAGGGCAGACATTCAGTACTTC
NA	TRBJ2-2	NA	TRBV6-1	CASSENIAGELFF	TGTGCCAGCAGTGAAAACATAGCCGGGGAGCTGTTTTTT
NA	TRBJ1-4	TRBD1	TRBV7-2	CASSPGQGGGKLFF	TGTGCCAGCAGCCCTGGACAGGGTGGAGGGAAACTGTTTTTT
NA	TRBJ2-3	TRBD2	TRBV7-2	CASSWTGTSGRGGTDTQYF	TGTGCCAGCAGCTGGACCGGGACTAGCGGGAGAGGTGGGACAGATACGCAGTATTTT
NA	TRBJ2-3	NA	TRBV6-1	CASRKTGASTDTQYF	TGTGCCAGCAGGAAGACTGGGGCTAGCACAGATACGCAGTATTTT
NA	TRBJ2-1	NA	TRBV7-6	CASSPLQMSRTYNEQFF	TGTGCCAGCAGCCCCCTTCAAATGAGTAGGACCTACAATGAGCAGTTCTTC
medium-sized	TRBJ2-5	TRBD1	TRBV7-8	CASSSQGWVRETQYF	TGTGCCAGCAGCTCACAGGGGTGGGTCAGAGAGACCCAGTACTTC
medium-sized	TRBJ2-1	NA	TRBV5-4	CASSLAEGRYNEQFF	TGTGCCAGCAGCTTGGCCGAAGGGAGGTACAATGAGCAGTTCTTC
NA	TRBJ2-7	NA	TRBV6-5	CASSYRTDYEQYF	TGTGCCAGCAGTTACAGGACAGACTACGAGCAGTACTTC
NA	TRBJ2-1	TRBD1	TRBV6-1	CASSGGTGYNEQFF	TGTGCCAGCAGTGGAGGGACAGGGTACAATGAGCAGTTCTTC
NA	TRBJ1-1	NA	TRBV7-2	CASSLVGWMNTEAFF	TGTGCCAGCAGCTTAGTCGGGTGGATGAACACTGAAGCTTTCTTT
NA	TRBJ1-1	NA	TRBV12-3/TRBV12-4	CASSPGPVPEAFF	TGTGCCAGCAGCCCCGGGCCAGTTCCTGAAGCTTTCTTT
NA	TRBJ2-5	NA	TRBV7-6	CASSLGGTEQFF	TGTGCCAGCAGCTTAGGTGGGACTGAGCAGTTCTTT
few	TRBJ1-2	NA	TRBV6-8	CASSRGIEGTSNYGYTF	TGTGCCAGCAGTCGGGGGATCGAGGGAACGTCTAACTATGGCTACACCTTC
few	TRBJ2-5	TRBD1	TRBV7-9	CASRPGQGGTGELYF	TGTGCCAGCAGACCGGGACAGGGGGGCACCGGGGAGCTGTACTTC
NA	TRBJ2-5	TRBD1	TRBV7-3	CASSTTGGETQYF	TGTGCCAGCAGCACGACAGGGGGAGAGACCCAGTACTTC
NA	TRBJ2-5	NA	TRBV7-6	CASSLGQIRKETQYF	TGTGCCAGCAGCTTAGGACAAATAAGGAAAGAGACCCAGTACTTC
NA	TRBJ2-3	NA	TRBV7-2	CASSLVGLAGAGELYF	TGTGCCAGCAGCTTAGTCGGGTTAGCTGGCGCCGGGGAGCTGTATTTT
NA	TRBJ2-3	TRBD2	TRBV7-3	CASSLGGGSQYF	TGTGCCAGCAGCTTAGGGGGGGGGTCGCAGTATTTT
many	TRBJ1-4	NA	TRBV12-3/TRBV12-4	CASSLAARRGAEKLFF	TGTGCCAGCAGTTTAGCCGCTAGGCGGGGTGCGGAAAAACTGTTTTTT
large	TRBJ2-1	NA	TRBV5-1	CASSLAGNEQFF	TGCGCCAGCAGCTTGGCCGGCAATGAGCAGTTCTTC
NA	TRBJ2-7	NA	TRBV6-1	CASSDLWGSSYEQYF	TGTGCCAGCAGTGACTTATGGGGTTCCTCCTACGAGCAGTACTTC
NA	TRBJ2-5	NA	TRBV7-2	CASSLVRGGGETQYF	TGTGCCAGCAGCCTGGTCAGAGGGGGAGGGGAGACCCAGTACTTC
NA	TRBJ2-1	NA	TRBV23-1	CASSQARAVDEQFF	TGCGCCAGCAGTCAAGCCAGGGCCGTTGATGAGCAGTTCTTC
large	TRBJ2-1	NA	TRBV7-8	CASSYRGRGAHEQFF	TGTGCCAGCAGCTATCGGGGCAGAGGGGCACATGAGCAGTTCTTC
NA	TRBJ2-5	TRBD2	TRBV6-1	CASSEGFLAGGPRETQYF	TGTGCCAGCAGTGAAGGGTTCCTAGCGGGAGGGCCTCGAGAGACCCAGTACTTC
NA	TRBJ2-7	NA	TRBV10-3	CAISPAGEQYF	TGTGCCATCAGTCCGGCGGGAGAGCAGTACTTC
NA	TRBJ2-1	NA	TRBV7-2	CASAADLVVTEQFF	TGTGCCAGCGCCGCAGACCTCGTTGTTACTGAGCAGTTCTTC
NA	TRBJ2-1	TRBD1	TRBV24-1	CATSSVTTGDGDNEQFF	TGTGCCACCAGCTCGGTTACGACAGGGGATGGGGACAATGAGCAGTTCTTC
NA	TRBJ2-1	TRBD2	TRBV7-3	CASSVLAGGNNEQFF	TGTGCCAGCAGCGTTCTAGCGGGGGGCAACAATGAGCAGTTCTTC
NA	TRBJ2-7	NA	TRBV4-3	CASSQGLVGYEQYF	TGCGCCAGCAGCCAAGGACTAGTTGGCTACGAGCAGTACTTC
NA	TRBJ2-1	NA	TRBV7-2	CASRKDMYNEQFF	TGTGCCAGCAGAAAGGACATGTACAATGAGCAGTTCTTC
NA	TRBJ2-7	NA	TRBV7-9	CASSLDLELDEQYF	TGTGCCAGCAGCCTAGACCTAGAGTTAGACGAGCAGTACTTC
NA	TRBJ2-1	TRBD1	TRBV7-8	CASSLVQGAGNEQFF	TGTGCCAGCAGCTTAGTTCAGGGGGCGGGAAATGAGCAGTTCTTC
NA	TRBJ2-1	TRBD1	TRBV6-2/TRBV6-3	CASSYNRDRVPLNEQFF	TGTGCCAGCAGTTATAACCGGGACAGGGTTCCTCTGAATGAGCAGTTCTTC
NA	TRBJ2-1	TRBD2	TRBV11-2	CASSFTGGETQFF	TGTGCCAGCAGCTTTACCGGGGGGGAGACCCAGTTCTTC